This TCR beta chain was retrieved from a study of cytomegalovirus exposure and HLA in healthy donors (dated by TCRdb to about 2017). Looking at the study overall: In an earlier analysis of fewer than 750 of the donors, about 260 Gb of sequence data and 100 million or so unique TCR beta sequences from roughly 180 million T cells were reported. An early release covering roughly 600 HLA-typed donors comprised about 300 gigabases of sequencing data and 65 million to 100 million unique TCR sequences. Of the roughly 430 genotyped donors, 81% fell in the genetic ancestry cluster associated with self-reported Caucasian donors. The study aimed to test whether signatures of past pathogen exposure could be identified by cataloging public T cell receptors. The study profiled the T cell repertoires of under 850 subjects by immunosequencing and related them to cytomegalovirus serostatus. In addition to the first cohort of 650 to 800 subjects, a separate validation cohort of approximately 130 different subjects was used. To predict cytomegalovirus infection status, the study brought together high-throughput TCR immunosequencing, statistical association of individual TCRs with disease status, and machine learning. In a later analysis, previously published TCR beta repertoires from roughly 710 donors were re-analyzed and high-resolution HLA genotyping was added so that TCR occurrence patterns could be studied. The later analysis used no new phenotypic data to find candidate immune exposures, relying instead on TCR beta sequences and their occurrence across donors. To decide whether each TCR beta V gene segment behaved as functional or pseudogenic, an earlier analysis of some 540 of the donors relied on high-throughput TCR beta sequencing. Alongside the repertoire data, information on donor age, sex, ethnicity and CMV serostatus was compiled. A later genetic analysis took genome-wide SNP genotypes for about 65% of the 666 donors and used that subset as a discovery cohort. Every discovery cohort repertoire had been produced on one sequencing platform. HLA typing included class I and class II loci at four-digit resolution. The number of typed donors differed by locus: 629-630 for A, B, C, DRB1 and DQB1; some 540 for DQA1; roughly 600 for DPA1; and some 430 for DPB1. Because of strong linkage in the cohort, roughly 5 DR-DQ haplotypes were treated as single units for association and clustering. On average, 235,054 unique TCR beta nucleotide sequences were sequenced per donor among 398 genotyped donors of the cohort, with roughly 18% of those sequences being non-productive. The paper as a whole reports these results and caveats: Linkage disequilibrium might explain the correlated functional status among segregating V segments, but an unknown experimental factor could not be ruled out. In an earlier analysis of roughly 500 of the donors, most TCR beta V segments appeared in productive rearrangements about 90% or about 30% of the time, broadly matching IMGT annotations. For the cohort, immune exposure information was limited to CMV serostatus. In a later genetic analysis, fewer N-insertions in productive TCRs were reported among donors in an Asian-associated ancestry cluster than the roughly 710-donor mean. Sequencing depth was assumed to be roughly uniform across donors in the presence/absence analyses, though that assumption may not hold. The cohort was sequenced for TCR beta chains only, and without alpha or paired-chain data the features that could be detected were limited. The study listed 150 to 200 TCR beta chains as associated with cytomegalovirus. Most CMV-associated TCR beta chains appeared to be HLA-restricted in a later analysis, and the HLA associations seemed to be driven largely by CMV exposure. A further reported finding was that TCR beta sequences accurately predicted the HLA-A and HLA-B alleles for most subjects in the first cohort. Most TCR sequences were observed very rarely across donors, whereas some public TCRs were present in many individuals. Specific HLA alleles were associated with 18,000 or so TCR beta sequences at a false discovery rate of 0.05 in a later analysis. The sequencing pipeline was judged likely to have produced a cluster of highly shared sequence variants as a technical artifact. A few of the identified cytomegalovirus-associated TCR beta chains were confirmed in vitro to be specific for cytomegalovirus antigens. Because counts were too low, roughly 18 rarely observed V segments, including chromosome 9 orphons, were left out of the earlier analysis of some 640 of the donors. A later analysis found that HLA-associated TCR beta chains were more clonally expanded and had lower generation probabilities than equally common non-associated chains. A later genetic analysis associated a missense DCLRE1C variant with V-gene and J-gene trimming of TCR beta chains, and an independent cohort replicated the association. Because HLA typing was unavailable for some donors at each locus, only the typed subset was used in association tests. In a later analysis, TCR association rates were found to vary across HLA loci, with the most associated TCRs seen for DRB1 alleles and the fewest for HLA-C alleles. Several of the top co-occurrence clusters appeared to be linked to parvovirus B19, influenza, CMV and Epstein-Barr virus, according to a later analysis. It was suggested by the authors that the approach could potentially be generalized to other disease states and immunological phenotypes. Cytomegalovirus status was reported to be diagnosed by the classifier with high specificity and sensitivity in both the original and validation cohorts. Assigning TCR associations to individual alleles was difficult when HLA alleles, especially DR and DQ, strongly co-occurred. Because the 87-base-pair reads could not distinguish some IMGT-functional V segments, including TRBV6-2 and TRBV6-3, those segments were excluded.

Receptor amplification or capture employed the immunoSEQ multiplex PCR assay. The multiplex PCR relied on a mix of 60 forward primers for TCR Vbeta segments and 13 reverse primers for TCR Jbeta segments. Amplification of the CDR3 region of rearranged TCR beta genes was performed with a multiplex PCR assay on genomic DNA. Amplified TCR beta libraries were sequenced as 87-base-pair reads on the Illumina HiSeq System. Regarding the original processing steps: A later analysis counted approximately 76 million unique TCR beta chains across the 550 to 750 repertoires, and some 11 million of these chains were shared by at least two donors. To remove PCR and sequencing errors, raw reads were error-corrected and collapsed into unique sequences using a nearest-neighbor algorithm that merged closely related sequences. To assign V, D and J gene segments, CDR3 sequences were aligned to IMGT reference sequences. For a sequence to be retained, a match of at least six nucleotides to both a V gene segment and a J gene segment was required. A rearrangement counted as productive if the CDR3 had no stop codons and remained in frame with V and J, and every other rearrangement counted as non-productive. Following IMGT convention, CDR3 was defined as the stretch from the second conserved V-encoded cysteine up to the conserved J-encoded phenylalanine. The earlier analysis of about 500 of the donors excluded sequences that lacked an unambiguous match to a single V gene segment. In an earlier analysis of about 590 of the donors, a V segment was called functional when productive rearrangements were above 56.7%, and segregating when the standard deviation between donors exceeded 5%. To diagnose cytomegalovirus status from the catalog of TCR beta chain sequences, a statistical classification framework was built. A later analysis assigned V and J genes by comparing TCR nucleotide sequences with IMGT/GENE-DB human TR gene sequences. Using the TCRdist pipeline, a later analysis assigned CDR3 sequences along with most-parsimonious VDJ recombination scenarios. In a later analysis, each TCR beta chain was defined by its CDR3 amino acid sequence together with its V-gene family, and reads lacking a unique V-gene family were excluded. As a way to deal with suspected cross-contamination and a sequencing artifact, a later analysis dropped more than 500 nucleotide sequences that were highly shared and had low generation probability. In a later analysis, a clonal expansion index for each public chain was calculated from normalized within-repertoire ranks of inferred template counts. In a later analysis, generation probabilities were computed using a VDJ recombination model fitted to out-of-frame rearrangements, and the results were checked against IGoR. Hypergeometric tests were used in a later analysis to score TCR-TCR, TCR-HLA and TCR-CMV co-occurrence, with a repertoire-size bias correction applied to the TCR pairs. In a later analysis, false discovery rates were estimated by permuting HLA or CMV assignments 20 times. A later analysis grouped co-occurring TCRs with DBSCAN, adding TCRdist sequence similarity when clustering within HLA-allele-positive subsets. Repertoires with fewer than 30,000 or more than 120,000 public chains were left out of co-occurrence clustering, as were about 5 repertoires with anomalous nucleotide sharing. Sourced from immuneACCESS, this table was stored by TCRdb with only in-frame sequences that have V and J called. A share of the clones is absent; for the studies checked, an unresolved V gene accounts for under half, and the remainder has no known explanation. V and J calls and clone size are copied from that table; D and trimming were computed from the DNA. This sample is represented by 180,000 or so clones; about 77% of them were singletons. Clones ranked in the top ten supply around 2.3% of the sample.

Note on this clone: Its antigen remains unidentified. No quality values exist for individual bases; no much larger clone is one base distant.

The cohort comprised fewer than 700 healthy bone marrow donors. At the time of sampling, all cohort members were nominally healthy, though unrecorded immune exposures were likely present. The donor was CMV seropositive and belonged to the group of 250 to 300 seropositive cohort members. A peripheral blood sample was provided by each donor, and peripheral blood mononuclear cells were used for TCR beta sequencing. The Qiagen DNeasy Blood Extraction Kit was used to extract genomic DNA from the blood cell samples. The CDR3 measures 15 amino acids from cysteine to phenylalanine. CDR3 DNA only is kept here, 45 bases in frame from base 1. For CDR1 and CDR2, the germline V gene lists MNHNS and SASEGT. Here V drops 5 bases and J drops 1 base, and the junction holds 5 bases not matched to any gene.

The receptor was derived from a woman aged 25-40 years in good health and CMV-seropositive. Sequencing was carried out using PBMCs. The V gene is TRBV6-1 and the J gene is TRBJ1-1, with 9 bases in between that match TRBD1. The CDR3 has the sequence CASSSVQGANTEAFF. The nucleotide sequence is TGTGCCAGCAGTTCCGTACAGGGGGCGAACACTGAAGCTTTCTTT.